The rows below give T cell receptor beta chains drawn from one sample of a study of shared clonotypes between healthy human individuals. Sequenced by immunoSEQ multiplex PCR; TCRdb stores in-frame clones only, minus some. The sample lists 2 million to 2.5 million clones; around 95% were seen once. The sample comprised naive CD4+ T cells sorted from blood. These receptors came from a man between 18 and 35 years old in good health. CDR3s include the opening cysteine and the closing phenylalanine or tryptophan. The order of the fields is CDR3 length, J gene, clone size, V gene, D gene, CDR3 protein, CDR3 DNA. The D gene is left open where the match is weak. A clone size is listed for some rows: how often the clone was seen (once, few, many), or a class if it is expanded.

cdr3_length: 16
j_call: TRBJ2-1
clone_size: -
v_call: TRBV5-1
d_call: TRBD2
cdr3_aa: CASSFLLAGEYGEQFF
cdr3_nt: TGCGCCAGCAGCTTCTTGCTAGCGGGAGAGTATGGTGAGCAGTTCTTC

cdr3_length: 14
j_call: TRBJ2-1
clone_size: -
v_call: TRBV13
d_call: -
cdr3_aa: CASSRRLQDNEQFF
cdr3_nt: TGTGCCAGCAGCCGACGGCTCCAGGACAATGAGCAGTTCTTC

cdr3_length: 13
j_call: TRBJ2-7
clone_size: -
v_call: TRBV29-1
d_call: TRBD1
cdr3_aa: CSVGRDRGYEQYF
cdr3_nt: TGCAGCGTCGGACGGGACAGGGGCTACGAGCAGTACTTC

cdr3_length: 11
j_call: TRBJ1-2
clone_size: -
v_call: TRBV2
d_call: -
cdr3_aa: CASSLTIGYTF
cdr3_nt: TGTGCCAGCTCCCTAACGATAGGCTACACCTTC

cdr3_length: 13
j_call: TRBJ1-1
clone_size: -
v_call: TRBV2
d_call: -
cdr3_aa: CASRRTTGTEAFF
cdr3_nt: TGTGCCAGCAGGCGGACTACGGGCACTGAAGCTTTCTTT

cdr3_length: 16
j_call: TRBJ1-6
clone_size: -
v_call: TRBV28
d_call: -
cdr3_aa: CASSSAGGFLSSPLHF
cdr3_nt: TGTGCCAGCAGCTCGGCCGGGGGTTTCTTGAGTTCACCCCTCCACTTT

cdr3_length: 12
j_call: TRBJ1-2
clone_size: -
v_call: TRBV7-9
d_call: -
cdr3_aa: CASSLAPFGYTF
cdr3_nt: TGTGCCAGCAGCTTAGCGCCGTTTGGCTACACCTTC

cdr3_length: 16
j_call: TRBJ1-5
clone_size: -
v_call: TRBV19
d_call: -
cdr3_aa: CASNPVAGPSNQPQHF
cdr3_nt: TGTGCCAGTAATCCCGTGGCAGGGCCCAGCAATCAGCCCCAGCATTTT

cdr3_length: 14
j_call: TRBJ2-3
clone_size: -
v_call: TRBV14
d_call: TRBD2
cdr3_aa: CASSPGLPPDTQYF
cdr3_nt: TGTGCCAGCAGCCCGGGACTACCACCAGATACGCAGTATTTT

cdr3_length: 16
j_call: TRBJ2-1
clone_size: -
v_call: TRBV2
d_call: TRBD1
cdr3_aa: CASSERGTAIYNEQFF
cdr3_nt: TGTGCCAGCAGTGAAAGAGGGACAGCTATCTACAATGAGCAGTTCTTC

cdr3_length: 15
j_call: TRBJ2-7
clone_size: once
v_call: TRBV29-1
d_call: TRBD2
cdr3_aa: CSVATSGGRSYEQYF
cdr3_nt: TGCAGCGTTGCTACTAGCGGGGGCCGATCCTACGAGCAGTACTTC

cdr3_length: 18
j_call: TRBJ1-1
clone_size: -
v_call: TRBV19
d_call: -
cdr3_aa: CASRGAATSSWGNTEAFF
cdr3_nt: TGTGCCAGCCGGGGGGCAGCCACAAGTTCCTGGGGGAACACTGAAGCTTTCTTT

cdr3_length: 15
j_call: TRBJ2-7
clone_size: -
v_call: TRBV5-4
d_call: TRBD2
cdr3_aa: CASSLPLAGSYEQYF
cdr3_nt: TGTGCCAGCAGCTTGCCACTAGCGGGATCCTACGAGCAGTACTTC

cdr3_length: 14
j_call: TRBJ1-1
clone_size: -
v_call: TRBV6-1
d_call: -
cdr3_aa: CATGRMGASNEAFF
cdr3_nt: TGTGCCACTGGCCGAATGGGGGCGTCGAATGAAGCTTTCTTT

cdr3_length: 15
j_call: TRBJ2-5
clone_size: -
v_call: TRBV11-2
d_call: TRBD2
cdr3_aa: CASSLDGRGQETQYF
cdr3_nt: TGTGCCAGCAGCTTAGATGGGAGGGGTCAAGAGACCCAGTACTTC

cdr3_length: 17
j_call: TRBJ1-1
clone_size: -
v_call: TRBV5-6
d_call: TRBD1
cdr3_aa: CASSTGQGGGMNTEAFF
cdr3_nt: TGTGCCAGCAGCACCGGACAGGGAGGGGGAATGAACACTGAAGCTTTCTTT

cdr3_length: 16
j_call: TRBJ2-3
clone_size: -
v_call: TRBV4-1
d_call: -
cdr3_aa: CASSPPTPIGTDTQYF
cdr3_nt: TGCGCCAGCAGCCCGCCGACACCAATAGGGACAGATACGCAGTATTTT

cdr3_length: 14
j_call: TRBJ1-5
clone_size: -
v_call: TRBV30
d_call: TRBD1
cdr3_aa: CAWRTGGSNQPQHF
cdr3_nt: TGTGCCTGGAGGACAGGGGGCAGCAATCAGCCCCAGCATTTT

cdr3_length: 15
j_call: TRBJ2-4
clone_size: -
v_call: TRBV10-1
d_call: -
cdr3_aa: CASSVGSGGQNIQYF
cdr3_nt: TGCGCCAGCAGTGTGGGATCCGGGGGCCAAAACATTCAGTACTTC

cdr3_length: 16
j_call: TRBJ2-7
clone_size: -
v_call: TRBV25-1
d_call: TRBD1
cdr3_aa: CASSAVGTGASYEQYF
cdr3_nt: TGTGCCAGCAGTGCCGTTGGGACAGGGGCTTCCTACGAGCAGTACTTC

cdr3_length: 14
j_call: TRBJ2-5
clone_size: -
v_call: TRBV9
d_call: TRBD1
cdr3_aa: CASSGGGWAETQYF
cdr3_nt: TGTGCCAGCAGCGGAGGGGGCTGGGCGGAGACCCAGTACTTC

cdr3_length: 14
j_call: TRBJ1-1
clone_size: few
v_call: TRBV5-1
d_call: -
cdr3_aa: CASSPTGPNTEAFF
cdr3_nt: TGCGCCAGCAGCCCAACCGGACCGAACACTGAAGCTTTCTTT

cdr3_length: 15
j_call: TRBJ2-7
clone_size: -
v_call: TRBV5-4
d_call: TRBD2
cdr3_aa: CASSLVGSGRDEQYF
cdr3_nt: TGTGCCAGCAGCTTGGTTGGTAGCGGGAGGGACGAGCAGTACTTC

cdr3_length: 14
j_call: TRBJ1-5
clone_size: -
v_call: TRBV5-1
d_call: -
cdr3_aa: CASSLAAGNQPQHF
cdr3_nt: TGCGCCAGCAGCTTGGCCGCGGGGAATCAGCCCCAGCATTTT

cdr3_length: 15
j_call: TRBJ2-2
clone_size: -
v_call: TRBV27
d_call: TRBD1
cdr3_aa: CASSPRDRGSGELFF
cdr3_nt: TGTGCCAGCAGTCCCCGGGACAGGGGGTCGGGGGAGCTGTTTTTT

cdr3_length: 14
j_call: TRBJ1-2
clone_size: -
v_call: TRBV5-1
d_call: -
cdr3_aa: CASSHGRRNYGYTF
cdr3_nt: TGCGCCAGCAGCCACGGACGGAGGAACTATGGCTACACCTTC

cdr3_length: 17
j_call: TRBJ2-2
clone_size: -
v_call: TRBV4-2
d_call: TRBD2
cdr3_aa: CASSQGTTSVRAGELFF
cdr3_nt: TGTGCCAGCAGCCAAGGTACGACTAGCGTTCGAGCCGGGGAGCTGTTTTTT

cdr3_length: 14
j_call: TRBJ1-6
clone_size: once
v_call: TRBV5-6
d_call: TRBD1
cdr3_aa: CASRSTGFNSPLHF
cdr3_nt: TGTGCCAGCAGGTCGACAGGGTTTAATTCACCCCTCCACTTT

cdr3_length: 11
j_call: TRBJ2-1
clone_size: -
v_call: TRBV5-1
d_call: -
cdr3_aa: CASGAYNEQFF
cdr3_nt: TGCGCCAGCGGGGCTTACAATGAGCAGTTCTTC

cdr3_length: 15
j_call: TRBJ2-2
clone_size: -
v_call: TRBV9
d_call: -
cdr3_aa: CASSSRAQGPGELFF
cdr3_nt: TGTGCCAGCAGCTCGCGCGCTCAGGGTCCCGGGGAGCTGTTTTTT

cdr3_length: 15
j_call: TRBJ1-2
clone_size: -
v_call: TRBV4-3
d_call: -
cdr3_aa: CASSQDPGDNYGYTF
cdr3_nt: TGCGCCAGCAGCCAAGATCCAGGAGATAACTATGGCTACACCTTC

cdr3_length: 13
j_call: TRBJ2-1
clone_size: -
v_call: TRBV6-5
d_call: -
cdr3_aa: CASSTFIGNEQFF
cdr3_nt: TGTGCCAGCAGTACTTTCATAGGGAATGAGCAGTTCTTC

cdr3_length: 14
j_call: TRBJ1-2
clone_size: -
v_call: TRBV12-2
d_call: -
cdr3_aa: CASRARGRNYGYTF
cdr3_nt: TGTGCAAGTCGCGCCCGAGGGCGTAACTATGGCTACACCTTC

cdr3_length: 18
j_call: TRBJ1-3
clone_size: -
v_call: TRBV25-1
d_call: TRBD1
cdr3_aa: CASSEFPGQSGSGNTIYF
cdr3_nt: TGTGCCAGCAGTGAATTCCCGGGACAGTCAGGCTCTGGAAACACCATATATTTT

cdr3_length: 15
j_call: TRBJ2-7
clone_size: -
v_call: TRBV19
d_call: -
cdr3_aa: CASSIMGGSSYEQYF
cdr3_nt: TGTGCCAGTAGTATCATGGGGGGATCCTCCTACGAGCAGTACTTC

cdr3_length: 13
j_call: TRBJ2-1
clone_size: -
v_call: TRBV7-9
d_call: -
cdr3_aa: CASSFQGTNEQFF
cdr3_nt: TGTGCCAGCAGCTTTCAGGGTACGAATGAGCAGTTCTTC

cdr3_length: 16
j_call: TRBJ1-4
clone_size: once
v_call: TRBV18
d_call: -
cdr3_aa: CASSPLANRGNEKLFF
cdr3_nt: TGTGCCAGCTCACCACTCGCGAACAGAGGAAATGAAAAACTGTTTTTT

cdr3_length: 16
j_call: TRBJ1-4
clone_size: -
v_call: TRBV30
d_call: TRBD1
cdr3_aa: CAWSVGQAGFLEKLFF
cdr3_nt: TGTGCCTGGAGTGTAGGACAGGCGGGTTTTCTTGAAAAACTGTTTTTT

cdr3_length: 17
j_call: TRBJ2-1
clone_size: -
v_call: TRBV28
d_call: TRBD2
cdr3_aa: CASSLRTSGTTYNEQFF
cdr3_nt: TGTGCCAGCAGTTTACGGACTAGCGGGACTACCTACAATGAGCAGTTCTTC

cdr3_length: 11
j_call: TRBJ1-1
clone_size: -
v_call: TRBV20-1
d_call: -
cdr3_aa: CGLGGDTEAFF
cdr3_nt: TGCGGATTGGGTGGGGACACTGAAGCTTTCTTT

cdr3_length: 18
j_call: TRBJ1-6
clone_size: -
v_call: TRBV6-4
d_call: TRBD1
cdr3_aa: CASSVFRGRWECNSPLHF
cdr3_nt: TGTGCCAGCAGTGTTTTCAGGGGGCGCTGGGAATGTAATTCACCCCTCCACTTT

cdr3_length: 14
j_call: TRBJ1-5
clone_size: -
v_call: TRBV7-2
d_call: -
cdr3_aa: CASSLSWDDQPQHF
cdr3_nt: TGTGCCAGCAGCTTAAGCTGGGATGATCAGCCCCAGCATTTT

cdr3_length: 15
j_call: TRBJ1-5
clone_size: -
v_call: TRBV6-6
d_call: -
cdr3_aa: CASSSRDIRYQPQHF
cdr3_nt: TGTGCCAGCAGCAGCCGGGACATCCGTTATCAGCCCCAGCATTTT

cdr3_length: 15
j_call: TRBJ2-7
clone_size: -
v_call: TRBV6-5
d_call: -
cdr3_aa: CASSYEPFDVYEQYF
cdr3_nt: TGTGCCAGCAGTTACGAGCCGTTTGATGTATACGAGCAGTACTTC

cdr3_length: 13
j_call: TRBJ2-3
clone_size: -
v_call: TRBV5-1
d_call: -
cdr3_aa: CASSPGVIGTQYF
cdr3_nt: TGCGCCAGCAGCCCGGGGGTCATAGGTACGCAGTATTTT

cdr3_length: 13
j_call: TRBJ2-5
clone_size: -
v_call: TRBV10-3
d_call: -
cdr3_aa: CAIMAGGRETQYF
cdr3_nt: TGTGCCATTATGGCAGGGGGGCGAGAGACCCAGTACTTC

cdr3_length: 11
j_call: TRBJ1-2
clone_size: -
v_call: TRBV10-2
d_call: -
cdr3_aa: CASSGVYGYTF
cdr3_nt: TGCGCCAGCAGCGGGGTTTATGGCTACACCTTC

cdr3_length: 16
j_call: TRBJ2-1
clone_size: -
v_call: TRBV11-2
d_call: TRBD2
cdr3_aa: CASSLPGGGTYNEQFF
cdr3_nt: TGTGCCAGCAGCTTGCCTGGCGGGGGGACCTACAATGAGCAGTTCTTC

cdr3_length: 15
j_call: TRBJ1-6
clone_size: -
v_call: TRBV5-6
d_call: TRBD1
cdr3_aa: CASSWGDRENSPLHF
cdr3_nt: TGTGCCAGCAGCTGGGGGGACAGGGAAAATTCACCCCTCCACTTT

cdr3_length: 13
j_call: TRBJ1-2
clone_size: few
v_call: TRBV7-9
d_call: -
cdr3_aa: CASSSLSGTGYTF
cdr3_nt: TGTGCCAGCAGCTCCCTTTCAGGGACCGGCTACACCTTC

cdr3_length: 16
j_call: TRBJ1-5
clone_size: few
v_call: TRBV18
d_call: -
cdr3_aa: CASSREGGWSNQPQHF
cdr3_nt: TGTGCCAGCTCCCGGGAGGGGGGCTGGAGCAATCAGCCCCAGCATTTT

cdr3_length: 14
j_call: TRBJ1-1
clone_size: -
v_call: TRBV28
d_call: TRBD1
cdr3_aa: CASSFSDRDTEAFF
cdr3_nt: TGTGCCAGCAGTTTCTCGGACAGGGACACTGAAGCTTTCTTT

cdr3_length: 13
j_call: TRBJ2-5
clone_size: -
v_call: TRBV29-1
d_call: -
cdr3_aa: CSVGQSDWASQYF
cdr3_nt: TGCAGCGTTGGTCAGTCTGACTGGGCATCCCAGTACTTC